This TCR beta chain was recovered during a study of T-cell memory formation after mild COVID-19. Overall study results and limits: CD4+ contracting clones lay mainly in CM and EM, CD8+ ones in EMRA. There were some responding clones in pre-infection memory, which suggested that cross-reactive memory had joined. While clones contracting from day 15 to 85 were balanced between CD4 and CD8, later expanders leaned CD4+.

In its sample, this clonotype was seen a few times. Antigen specificity is unknown. The CDR3 totals 12 residues. Germline V lookup: CDR1 SGHTA, CDR2 FQGNSA. V was cut by 0 bases and J by 7 bases, with 4 bases left in between. TCRdb re-analysed the 5' RACE reads in MiXCR, keeping a single row per CDR3 protein. The sample lists hundreds of thousands of distinct CDR3 sequences; approximately 8% were seen once. The source is a man aged 18 to 30 who had mild COVID-19 (a few samples of this study predate the infection). Cell type and time point are not known. The material sequenced was PBMCs or a T cell subset sorted from them (not recorded which). The chain employs TRBV7-2 and TRBJ2-4; unclear D gene. The CDR3 nucleotides read TGTGCCAGCAGCTTAGCTCCCAACATTCAGTACTTC. Protein: CASSLAPNIQYF.